This T cell receptor (beta chain) was captured by sequencing in a study of regulatory T cells in long-lasting Graves disease. General study results and limits: The number of shared public clonotypes was higher in persistent patients (approximately 2,600) than new patients (more than 850).

iRepertoire HTBI primers and Arm-PCR of CDR3 regions built TCR beta libraries. TCRdb fed the multiplex PCR reads into MiXCR, producing one record per CDR3 protein. Of 400,000 to 650,000 distinct CDR3 sequences in the sample, about 16% were seen once. Noted time point: newly diagnosed GD, antithyroid drugs for less than 3 months. With RNA extracted from PBMCs as input, the TCR library was made. Concerning this clonotype: Its matching antigen is unknown.

With V trimmed by 4 bases and J by 4 bases, 6 bases remained unmatched. From germline, CDR1 is LGHDT and CDR2 YNNKEL (reference sequence). The CDR3 extends over 14 amino acids. These data were also filed under a second study, of T cells in Graves' hyperthyroidism and ophthalmopathy. That report adds: The HTBI primer set drove a first-round RT-PCR of the TCR CDR3.

The clonotype comes from a woman aged 40 to 65 with Graves disease. This chain joins TRBV3-1 and TRBJ2-5, with TRBD2 matching over 7 bases. The starting material was peripheral blood mononuclear cells (PBMCs), obtained at new diagnosis, from a patient treated with antithyroid drugs. DNA for the CDR3: TGTGCCAGCAGCCCACTAGCGTCTGGAGAGACCCAGTACTTC. It is translated as CASSPLASGETQYF.